This T cell receptor beta chain comes out of a study of shared clonotypes between healthy human individuals. Regarding the study as a whole: The genetic and exposure-history diversity represented was limited by few donors.

The length of the CDR3 is 13 residues. Germline-derived CDR1 and CDR2 are SNHLY and FYNNEI. Trimming took off 6 bases at V and 2 bases at J, with 9 bases between the two ends. Using immunoSEQ multiplex PCR, the repertoire was profiled, and TCRdb retains in-frame clones only, with some absent. The sample yields about 1.5 million clones, approximately 98% seen once. Concerning this clone itself: Its specificity is unknown.

This chain links TRBV2 with TRBJ2-3; D tentatively fits TRBD1 or TRBD2 (6 bases each). This receptor was identified in a man aged 25-45 years in good health. The sample was naive CD4+ T cells sorted from blood. As to subset: CD45RA+ positively selected. DNA of the CDR3: TGTGCCAGCAGGGGGGGCATCACAGATACGCAGTATTTT. It translates to CASRGGITDTQYF. Drawing the rest from reference TRBV2 and TRBJ2-3, the complete variable domain is EPEVTQTPSHQVTQMGQEVILRCVPISNHLYFYWYRQILGQKVEFLVSFYNNEISEKSEIFDDQFSVERPDGSNFTLKIRSTKLEDSAMYFCASRGGITDTQYFGPGTRLTVL.